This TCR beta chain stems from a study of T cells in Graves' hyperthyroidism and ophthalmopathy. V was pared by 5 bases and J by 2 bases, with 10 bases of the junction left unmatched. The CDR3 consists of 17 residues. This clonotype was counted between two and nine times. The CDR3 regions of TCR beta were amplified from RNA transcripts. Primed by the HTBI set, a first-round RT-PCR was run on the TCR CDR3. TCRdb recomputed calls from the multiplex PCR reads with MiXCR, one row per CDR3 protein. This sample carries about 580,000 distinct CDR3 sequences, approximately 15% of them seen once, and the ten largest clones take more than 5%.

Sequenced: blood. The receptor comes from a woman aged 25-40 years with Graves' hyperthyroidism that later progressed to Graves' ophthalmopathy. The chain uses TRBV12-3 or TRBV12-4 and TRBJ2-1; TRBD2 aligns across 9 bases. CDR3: CASSTHAAGGPYNEQFF. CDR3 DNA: TGTGCCAGCAGTACCCACGCGGCGGGAGGGCCCTACAATGAGCAGTTCTTC.